Listed below are T cell receptor beta chains from one sample, sequenced in a study of T cells in Graves' hyperthyroidism and ophthalmopathy. TCRdb re-called the multiplex PCR reads with MiXCR, one entry per CDR3 protein. Altogether roughly 600,000 distinct CDR3 sequences are present, 14% being singletons, with the ten largest covering about 12%. Sequencing input: blood. These receptor sequences come from a woman in her fifties or sixties with Graves' ophthalmopathy. CDR3s include the opening cysteine and the closing phenylalanine or tryptophan. D genes are given only for firm matches. Some rows mark clone size as missing; the rest say once, few, many or name a class of expanded clone.

d_gene	v_gene	abundance	j_gene	CDR3aa	CDR3nt
-	TRBV15	many	TRBJ2-4	CATSRDGSGLQNIQYF	TGTGCCACCAGCAGAGATGGAAGCGGACTTCAAAACATTCAGTACTTC
-	TRBV20-1	many	TRBJ2-1	CSARSREWYEQFF	TGCAGTGCTAGATCCCGGGAGTGGTATGAGCAGTTCTTC
-	TRBV4-3	-	TRBJ2-4	CASSQVRAGIMLAKNIQYF	TGCGCCAGCAGCCAAGTCAGGGCGGGTATTATGCTAGCCAAAAACATTCAGTACTTC
-	TRBV7-9	-	TRBJ2-3	CASSFGGLASLTDTQYF	TGTGCCAGCAGCTTTGGGGGCCTAGCGAGTCTCACAGATACGCAGTATTTT
TRBD2	TRBV19	-	TRBJ2-1	CASRIFLAGGMHEQFF	TGTGCCAGTAGAATTTTTCTAGCGGGAGGGATGCATGAGCAGTTCTTC
TRBD1	TRBV5-1	-	TRBJ2-4	CASSTTGGENIQYF	TGCGCCAGCAGCACGACAGGGGGCGAAAACATTCAGTACTTC
TRBD2	TRBV7-6	few	TRBJ2-7	CASSLRGTRGVNEQYF	TGTGCCAGCAGCTTAAGAGGGACTAGGGGGGTTAACGAGCAGTACTTC
TRBD2	TRBV27	few	TRBJ2-5	CASSLSNGGGTQYF	TGTGCCAGCAGTTTATCTAACGGGGGGGGGACCCAGTACTTC
-	TRBV11-1	many	TRBJ2-3	CASSPGTRASTDTQYF	TGTGCCAGCAGCCCCGGAACTCGTGCTAGCACAGATACGCAGTATTTT
TRBD1	TRBV29-1	-	TRBJ2-6	CSAYDRAGSGANVLTF	TGCAGCGCCTATGACAGGGCAGGCTCTGGGGCCAACGTCCTGACTTTC
-	TRBV6-2/TRBV6-3	-	TRBJ1-2	CASSYSVTANYGYTF	TGTGCCAGCAGTTACTCCGTGACAGCTAACTATGGCTACACCTTC
-	TRBV5-1	many	TRBJ2-6	CASSLEGSSGANVLTF	TGCGCCAGCAGCTTGGAGGGTAGCTCTGGGGCCAACGTCCTGACTTTC
-	TRBV30	-	TRBJ1-1	CAWSAGTSNTEAFF	TGTGCCTGGAGCGCTGGGACGTCGAACACTGAAGCTTTCTTT
TRBD2	TRBV7-9	few	TRBJ2-7	CASSQEGTSGKGENLYEQYF	TGTGCCAGCAGCCAAGAAGGCACTAGCGGGAAAGGCGAGAATCTCTACGAGCAGTACTTC
-	TRBV20-1	-	TRBJ1-5	CSAKEGNQPQHF	TGCAGTGCTAAGGAGGGAAATCAGCCCCAGCATTTT
TRBD1	TRBV20-1	many	TRBJ2-1	CSARLTGINEQFF	TGCAGTGCTAGGCTGACAGGGATCAATGAGCAGTTCTTC
-	TRBV20-1	many	TRBJ2-1	CSARPAGQDNEQFF	TGCAGTGCTAGACCAGCGGGACAAGACAATGAGCAGTTCTTC
TRBD2	TRBV6-2/TRBV6-3	-	TRBJ2-3	CASSYLGTSGADTQYF	TGTGCCAGCAGTTACTTGGGGACTAGTGGCGCAGATACGCAGTATTTT
TRBD1	TRBV7-9	many	TRBJ1-1	CASSIQGAAEAFF	TGTGCCAGCAGCATACAGGGGGCTGCTGAAGCTTTCTTT
-	TRBV3-1	many	TRBJ2-1	CASSQGVGFRDEQFF	TGTGCCAGCAGCCAAGGGGTAGGGTTTCGCGATGAGCAGTTCTTC
-	TRBV20-1	-	TRBJ2-6	CSASPTSGANVLTF	TGCAGTGCCAGCCCAACCTCTGGGGCCAACGTCCTGACTTTC
-	TRBV6-4	-	TRBJ1-1	CASSDSVYTEAFF	TGTGCCAGCAGTGACTCAGTTTACACTGAAGCTTTCTTT
-	TRBV10-3	-	TRBJ1-5	CAISDSGNQPQHF	TGTGCCATCAGTGATTCGGGCAATCAGCCCCAGCATTTT
TRBD1	TRBV5-4	-	TRBJ2-4	CASSPAPGQVYIQYF	TGTGCCAGCAGCCCAGCACCGGGACAGGTATACATTCAGTACTTC
TRBD1	TRBV7-9	few	TRBJ2-1	CASSFGTGGPNEQFF	TGTGCCAGCAGCTTCGGGACAGGGGGTCCAAATGAGCAGTTCTTC
-	TRBV6-2/TRBV6-3	few	TRBJ2-3	CASRRVGVLDTQYF	TGTGCCAGCAGACGGGTGGGAGTCCTAGATACGCAGTATTTT
TRBD1	TRBV20-1	many	TRBJ2-2	CSAGGQTTGELFF	TGCAGTGCTGGGGGACAGACCACCGGGGAGCTGTTTTTT
-	TRBV27	few	TRBJ2-2	CASRRQGGRAGELFF	TGTGCCAGCAGAAGGCAGGGGGGTCGGGCCGGGGAGCTGTTTTTT
TRBD1	TRBV7-9	few	TRBJ1-5	CASSQTGVNQPQHF	TGTGCCAGCAGCCAAACAGGGGTCAATCAGCCCCAGCATTTT
-	TRBV5-1	many	TRBJ2-3	CASSLEWGTDTQYF	TGCGCCAGCAGCTTGGAGTGGGGGACAGATACGCAGTATTTT
-	TRBV4-2	-	TRBJ1-1	CASSQGAHRVGDMNTEAFF	TGTGCCAGCAGCCAAGGGGCTCACAGGGTTGGGGATATGAACACTGAAGCTTTCTTT
-	TRBV14	-	TRBJ1-2	CASSQGGAVPLGYTF	TGTGCCAGCAGCCAAGGAGGAGCGGTTCCTCTCGGCTACACCTTC
-	TRBV12-3/TRBV12-4	many	TRBJ2-1	CASSPRVGRPYNEQFF	TGTGCCAGCAGTCCCCGCGTCGGTCGCCCCTACAATGAGCAGTTCTTC
TRBD2	TRBV12-3/TRBV12-4	many	TRBJ2-2	CASTQFLSSRTSGVGQIYGELFF	TGTGCCAGCACCCAGTTCTTATCAAGTCGGACTAGCGGAGTGGGGCAAATATACGGGGAGCTGTTTTTT
-	TRBV15	-	TRBJ2-1	CATSRAMFEGSRNEQFF	TGTGCCACCAGCAGGGCCATGTTTGAGGGTTCAAGGAATGAGCAGTTCTTC
TRBD2	TRBV20-1	many	TRBJ2-1	CSARGGREVDEQFF	TGCAGTGCTCGAGGAGGGCGGGAGGTTGATGAGCAGTTCTTC
-	TRBV7-8	many	TRBJ2-7	CASSLMGQGALGQYF	TGTGCCAGCAGCTTAATGGGTCAGGGCGCCCTCGGGCAGTACTTC
TRBD2	TRBV20-1	few	TRBJ2-1	CSADLLAGAYNEQFF	TGCAGTGCCGATCTTCTAGCGGGAGCCTACAATGAGCAGTTCTTC
-	TRBV11-3	-	TRBJ2-1	CASGLDTREYYYNEQFF	TGTGCCAGCGGCTTAGATACCAGGGAGTATTACTACAATGAGCAGTTCTTC
TRBD1	TRBV7-8	many	TRBJ2-7	CASSLGDRAHEQYF	TGTGCCAGCAGCTTAGGGGACAGGGCCCACGAGCAGTACTTC
TRBD1	TRBV5-6	-	TRBJ2-5	CASSLKTGGQETQYF	TGTGCCAGCAGCTTGAAAACAGGGGGACAAGAGACCCAGTACTTC
-	TRBV7-6	many	TRBJ2-7	CASSRRWFDEQYF	TGTGCCAGCAGCCGGAGGTGGTTCGACGAGCAGTACTTC
TRBD1	TRBV2	many	TRBJ2-5	CASRPAIKQGRQETQYF	TGTGCCAGCAGACCCGCCATAAAACAGGGGCGGCAAGAGACCCAGTACTTC
TRBD1	TRBV4-3	few	TRBJ1-6	CASSQATGERSPLHF	TGCGCCAGCAGCCAAGCGACAGGGGAACGTTCACCCCTCCACTTT
TRBD2	TRBV7-9	many	TRBJ2-1	CASSLWGLAGLNEQFF	TGTGCCAGCAGCTTATGGGGACTAGCGGGGTTGAATGAGCAGTTCTTC
TRBD2	TRBV28	many	TRBJ2-1	CASSLGLAGGFNEQFF	TGTGCCAGCAGTCTAGGACTAGCGGGAGGGTTCAATGAGCAGTTCTTC
-	TRBV28	-	TRBJ1-1	CASKTTGTLGAFF	TGTGCCAGCAAGACGACAGGAACTCTGGGAGCTTTCTTT
-	TRBV6-1	many	TRBJ1-2	CASSAGLDYGYTF	TGTGCCAGCAGTGCAGGACTGGACTATGGCTACACCTTC
-	TRBV11-2	many	TRBJ2-1	CASSSGLGEGGAQFF	TGTGCCAGCAGCTCAGGACTAGGCGAGGGGGGGGCGCAGTTCTTC
TRBD2	TRBV20-1	many	TRBJ2-3	CSARDLWASGRSDTQYF	TGCAGTGCTAGAGATCTCTGGGCTAGCGGGAGATCCGATACGCAGTATTTT
-	TRBV7-2	many	TRBJ2-7	CASSLAHYEQYF	TGTGCCAGCAGCTTAGCCCACTACGAGCAGTACTTC
-	TRBV2	-	TRBJ2-7	CASRGTGPFYEQYF	TGTGCCAGCAGAGGAACAGGTCCCTTCTACGAGCAGTACTTC